Included here is one T cell receptor beta chain sequence, with context. Its specific antigen is unknown. No base quality values were provided; no much bigger clone lies one nucleotide off. Using the deep immunoSEQ assay, multiplex PCR amplified TCR CDR3 regions from genomic DNA. Extracted genomic DNA from each cell subset was distributed evenly across all wells of several immunoSEQ 96-well plates, and each plate was treated as a replicate. Each replicate PCR for sorted subsets received around 210 ng genomic DNA, equal to some 32,000 T cell genomes. Purified libraries were measured with a Qubit 3.0 fluorometer, size-checked on a Bioanalyzer 2100, and measured again with the KAPA Library Quantification kit. A separate single-read 150-cycle Illumina NextSeq 550 flow cell was used to sequence each immunoSEQ 96-well plate. Regarding the original processing steps: Because the immunoSEQ output included only junctional sequences and no quality scores, the filtering could not be the same as the filtering used for full-length reads. To assign V/J genes and CDR3, sequences were annotated against IMGT germline references using PyIR, a Python wrapper for IgBLAST v1.9. Any read was removed if the V/J assignment was weak (E-value above 1e-6), the CDR3 was missing, or the read contained stop codons, out-of-frame junctions, or ambiguous translated residues. V3J clonotypes were defined as sequences sharing the same inferred V gene, J gene, and CDR3 amino acid sequence. Percentage overlap between repertoires was calculated by dividing the number of shared unique clonotypes by the size of the smaller repertoire. RTK rarefaction, the Chao1 estimator, and Recon v2.1 estimates of unobserved clonotypes were used to assess repertoire richness. For all TCRbeta clonotypes obtained by the gDNA method from four donors, generation probabilities were computed with OLGA. Here the immuneACCESS table is served through TCRdb, limited to in-frame sequences with V and J called. Missing clones are a known gap in these copies; in checked studies unresolved V genes cover under half, and the rest lacks a known reason. That table is the source of V, J and clone size, and D and trimming were worked out from the DNA. This sample is represented by under 2.5 million clones; roughly 90% of them were singletons. The biggest ten clones account for more than 0.35% of the sample.

The sample is drawn from a study of shared clonotypes between healthy human individuals (dated by TCRdb to the early 2020s). In terms of the full investigation: The cohort comprised a couple of women and three men aged 18 to 49 years. To increase sequencing depth and limit assay-specific biases, TCR repertoire library preparation and sequencing were carried out by different laboratories using diverse techniques. Per donor, three plates each were used for CD4 naive and CD4 memory, two for CD8 naive, and one for CD8 memory. Blood TCR repertoires of about five healthy adults were deeply sequenced to estimate repertoire size and the extent of clonotype sharing between individuals. Each donor's leukapheresis produced roughly between about 0.9 and 9.5 billion PBMCs.

The donors were healthy, HIV-negative adults with no recently reported acute infections or vaccinations. Every donor was a Caucasian adult living in Nashville, Tennessee, USA. CD4+ T cells were enriched by magnetic negative selection, after which naive cells were positively selected on CD45RA and the negative fraction was taken as the memory subset. After blood collection by leukapheresis, PBMCs were isolated using Ficoll-Histopaque density gradient centrifugation and then cryopreserved in the vapor phase of liquid nitrogen. Analytical flow cytometry was used to check the purity and quantity of each magnetically sorted T cell population. Genomic DNA was isolated from every sorted fraction and measured by UV absorbance on a Nanodrop 2000c. The research as a whole found: Only blood was sampled, and tissue TCR repertoires likely differ from those in blood. Sharing across a few donors was observed for about 5% of naive CD4, about 3.2% of naive CD8, 2% to 2.5% of memory CD4, and approximately 0.41% of memory CD8 clonotypes. Rarefaction of sorted-subset datasets indicated incomplete sequencing despite the large sequencing depth. Pairwise subsampling led to the expectation that sequencing depth would affect the degree of clonotype sharing among donors. The genetic and exposure-history diversity represented was limited by the small number of donors. Naive subsets generally had larger estimated clonotype richness than memory subsets. Higher generation probabilities were observed for clonotypes shared by all four sorted-subset donors than for non-shared clonotypes.

CDR1 is given as SGHTA and CDR2 as FQGTGA, both from the germline V gene. CDR3 length: 13 amino acids, cysteine to phenylalanine. Only the CDR3 part of the read is kept: 39 bases, read in frame from the first base. The V and J ends are trimmed by 6 bases and 4 bases, leaving 12 bases between them. The sequence derives from a young man in good health. Some clones in this sample may be carry-over from other donors' samples. Specimen: naive CD4+ T cells from PBMCs. Read against the paper, the sample's cell subset or site label means: CD45RA+ positively selected. The receptor chain draws on TRBV7-3 and TRBJ1-2, and the D gene may be TRBD1, 6 bases matching. In nucleotides, the sequence is TGTGCCAGCAGTTACAGGGACTCCTATGGCTACACCTTC. Translated, it reads CASSYRDSYGYTF.